This T cell receptor (beta chain) stems from a study of siplizumab effects on memory and regulatory T cells. Overall study results and limits: The suppressive capacity of proliferating Tregs from siplizumab cultures remained unconfirmed. A mean of about 72% of mappable alloreactive CD4+ clones were Treg-derived with siplizumab, compared with 26.9% in controls.

Concerning this clone itself: What it binds is not known.

About 9.5 x 10^4 TCR templates underwent assay in each sample. Clones were sequenced by immunoSEQ multiplex PCR, and TCRdb holds only the in-frame ones, with some missing. This sample yields under 100,000 clones, of which around 94% are seen a single time; roughly 1.3% belongs to the top ten. CDR1 and CDR2 from the germline V gene are GTSNPN and SVGIG (reference sequence). V gave up 1 base and J gave up 7 bases; unmatched junction bases: 7. This CDR3 comprises 16 residues. The sequence came from a human donor in good health. Sequencing was performed on non-Treg CD4+ T cells sorted from blood. J is TRBJ1-4 and V is TRBV30, with 12 positions matching TRBD1. The CDR3 protein is CAWSAGTGGIGEKLFF. Written as DNA, the CDR3 is TGTGCCTGGAGTGCGGGGACAGGGGGCATAGGTGAAAAACTGTTTTTT.